Listed here are 2 T cell receptor beta chains from one sample, sequenced in a study of neurological immune-mediated disorders. TCRdb re-derived calls from the 5' RACE reads in MiXCR, one entry per CDR3 protein. The sample shows approximately 50,000 distinct CDR3 sequences, approximately 10% of them seen only once. The sequenced material came from PBMCs. The receptors derive from a man between 65 and 79 years old with HTLV-1-associated myelopathy (HAM/TSP).

This clonotype has at least ten counts. The V and J genes are TRBV29-1 and TRBJ2-5, with unresolved D. CDR3 size: 12 residues. The V and J ends lost 4 bases and 2 bases respectively, with 8 bases between them. Per the germline V gene, CDR1 is SQVTM and CDR2 is ANQGSEA. As DNA, the CDR3 is TGCAGCGTTGGAAAGGGTCAAGAGACCCAGTACTTC. Its translation is CSVGKGQETQYF.

As regards this clonotype: The junction shows a germline mismatch at one end, possibly a read error. The chain recombines TRBV6-2 or TRBV6-3 with TRBJ2-7; perhaps TRBD1 as D (5 bases). Germline lookup yields CDR1 MNHEY and CDR2 SVGEGT. The CDR3 covers 12 residues. The chain's CDR3 is CVSSLTDYEQYF. CDR3 in DNA: TGTGTCAGCAGTTTGACAGATTACGAGCAGTACTTC.